This entry concerns a single T cell receptor (beta chain). As yet, its antigen is unknown. For sequencing, patients were chosen who had shown expansion of CD8+CD57+ cells by flow cytometry. Among the patients, none had received any therapy at the time of blood sampling. The data derive from a study of CD8+CD57+ T cells in acquired aplastic anemia. Study details: The DNA of sorted CD4+ and CD8+ cells averaged roughly 3 ug. Overall study findings and caveats: It was found that more than 25 CD8+ CDR3 sequences were shared between patients and controls. Patients showed no significant difference from controls in CD8+ Simpson's diversity.

The use of genomic DNA as template underpinned the TCR beta VDJ and CDR3 profiling. TCRdb processed the reads anew with MiXCR; each CDR3 protein has one entry. Of around 430,000 distinct CDR3 sequences in the sample, less than 35% were seen once. V was pared by 0 bases and J by 1 base, with 15 bases between. The CDR3 covers 17 residues. CDR1 WNHNN and CDR2 SYGVQD come from the germline V gene (reference sequence). The origin of this receptor is a human donor with aplastic anemia. The V gene is TRBV10-1, the J gene TRBJ1-1; maybe TRBD1 (6 bases). Sequenced input: sorted CD4+, CD8+, or CD8+CD57+ T cells (not recorded which) from PBMCs. CDR3 DNA: TGCGCCAGCAGTGAGTCGCCGGGGGGCCTGCGGAACACTGAAGCTTTCTTT. Translated: CASSESPGGLRNTEAFF.